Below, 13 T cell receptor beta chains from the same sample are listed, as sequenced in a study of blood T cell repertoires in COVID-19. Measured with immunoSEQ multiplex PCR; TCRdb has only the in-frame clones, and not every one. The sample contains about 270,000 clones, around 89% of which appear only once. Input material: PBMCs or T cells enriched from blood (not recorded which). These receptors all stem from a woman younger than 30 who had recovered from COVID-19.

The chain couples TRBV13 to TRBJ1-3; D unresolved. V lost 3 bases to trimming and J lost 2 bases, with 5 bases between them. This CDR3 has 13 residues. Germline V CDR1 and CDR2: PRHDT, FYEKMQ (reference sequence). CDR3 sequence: CASSFGPGNTIYF. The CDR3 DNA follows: TGTGCCAGCAGCTTCGGTCCTGGAAACACCATATATTTT.

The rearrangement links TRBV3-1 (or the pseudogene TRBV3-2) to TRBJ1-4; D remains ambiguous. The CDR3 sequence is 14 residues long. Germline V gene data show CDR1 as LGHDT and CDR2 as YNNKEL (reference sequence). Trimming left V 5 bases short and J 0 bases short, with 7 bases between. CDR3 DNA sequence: TGTGCCAGCAGCATTACAGCAACTAATGAAAAACTGTTTTTT. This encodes CASSITATNEKLFF.

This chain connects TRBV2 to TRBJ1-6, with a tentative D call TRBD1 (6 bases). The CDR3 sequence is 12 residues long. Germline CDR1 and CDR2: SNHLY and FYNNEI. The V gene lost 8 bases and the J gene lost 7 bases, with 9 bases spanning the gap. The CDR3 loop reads CASGQWNSPLHF. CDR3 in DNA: TGTGCCAGCGGACAGTGGAATTCACCCCTCCACTTT.

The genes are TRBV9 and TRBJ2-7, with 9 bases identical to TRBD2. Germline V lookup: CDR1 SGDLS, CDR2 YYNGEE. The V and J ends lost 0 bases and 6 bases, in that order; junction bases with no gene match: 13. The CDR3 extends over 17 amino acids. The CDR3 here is CASSVDGAGTSQSEQYF. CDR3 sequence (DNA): TGTGCCAGCAGCGTAGACGGCGCCGGGACTAGCCAGAGCGAGCAGTACTTC.

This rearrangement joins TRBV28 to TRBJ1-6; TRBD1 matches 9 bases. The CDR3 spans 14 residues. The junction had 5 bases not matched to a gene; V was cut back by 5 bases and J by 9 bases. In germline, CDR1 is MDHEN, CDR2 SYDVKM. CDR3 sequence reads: CASSIQGAPSPLHF. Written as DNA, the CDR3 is TGTGCCAGCAGTATACAGGGGGCTCCTTCACCCCTCCACTTT.

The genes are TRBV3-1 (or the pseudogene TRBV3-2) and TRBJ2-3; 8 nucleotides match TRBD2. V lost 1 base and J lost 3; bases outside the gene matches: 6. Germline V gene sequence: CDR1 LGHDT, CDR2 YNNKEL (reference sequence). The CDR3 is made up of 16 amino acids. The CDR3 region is CASSQGSGGHTDTQYF. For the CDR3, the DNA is TGTGCCAGCAGCCAAGGCTCGGGGGGGCATACAGATACGCAGTATTTT.

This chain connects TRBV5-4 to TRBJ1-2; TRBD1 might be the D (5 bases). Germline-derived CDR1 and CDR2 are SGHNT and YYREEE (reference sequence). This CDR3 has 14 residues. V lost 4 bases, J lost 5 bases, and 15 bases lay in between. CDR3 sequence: CASSLAGEGYGYTF. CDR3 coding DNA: TGTGCCAGCAGCCTCGCGGGGGAAGGATATGGCTACACCTTC. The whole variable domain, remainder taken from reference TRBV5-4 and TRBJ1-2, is ETGVTQSPTHLIKTRGQQVTLRCSSQSGHNTVSWYQQALGQGPQFIFQYYREEENGRGNFPPRFSGLQFPNYSSELNVNALELDDSALYLCASSLAGEGYGYTFGSGTRLTVV.

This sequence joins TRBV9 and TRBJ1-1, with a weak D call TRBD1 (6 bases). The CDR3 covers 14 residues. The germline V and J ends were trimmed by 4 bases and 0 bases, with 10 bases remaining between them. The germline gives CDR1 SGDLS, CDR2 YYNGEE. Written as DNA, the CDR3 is TGTGCCAGCAGCACCGGGACACTGAACACTGAAGCTTTCTTT. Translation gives CASSTGTLNTEAFF.

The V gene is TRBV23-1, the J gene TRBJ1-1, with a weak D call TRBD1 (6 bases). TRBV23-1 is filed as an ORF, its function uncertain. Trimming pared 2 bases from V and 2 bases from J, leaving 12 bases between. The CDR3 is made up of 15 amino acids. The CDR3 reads CASSQGGALNTEAFF. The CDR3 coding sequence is TGCGCCAGCAGTCAAGGGGGGGCTCTAAACACTGAAGCTTTCTTT.

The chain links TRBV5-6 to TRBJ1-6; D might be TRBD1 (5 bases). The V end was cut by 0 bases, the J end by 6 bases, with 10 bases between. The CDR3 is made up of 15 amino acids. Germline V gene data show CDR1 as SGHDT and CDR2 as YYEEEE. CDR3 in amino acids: CASSLAGTRNSPLHF. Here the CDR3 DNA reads TGTGCCAGCAGCTTGGCCGGGACTCGTAATTCACCCCTCCACTTT.

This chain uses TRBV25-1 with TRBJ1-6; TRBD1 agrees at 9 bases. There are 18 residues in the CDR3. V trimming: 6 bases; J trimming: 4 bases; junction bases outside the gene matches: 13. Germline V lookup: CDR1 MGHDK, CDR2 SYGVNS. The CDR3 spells CASRPGQGDQRYNSPLHF. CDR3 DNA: TGTGCCAGCAGGCCGGGACAGGGTGACCAACGATATAATTCACCCCTCCACTTT.

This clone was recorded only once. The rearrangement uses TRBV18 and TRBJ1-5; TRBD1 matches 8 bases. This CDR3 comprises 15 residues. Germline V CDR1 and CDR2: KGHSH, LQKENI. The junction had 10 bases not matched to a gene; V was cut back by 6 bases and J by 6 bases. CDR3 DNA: TGTGCCAGCTCGCTGGGGCAGGGGGCAGCTCAGCCCCAGCATTTT. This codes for CASSLGQGAAQPQHF.

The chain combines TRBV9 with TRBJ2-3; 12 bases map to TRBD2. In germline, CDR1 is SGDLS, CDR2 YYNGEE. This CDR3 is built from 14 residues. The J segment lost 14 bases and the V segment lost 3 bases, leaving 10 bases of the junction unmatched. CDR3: CASSALAGGTPPYF. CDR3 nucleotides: TGTGCCAGCAGCGCTCTAGCGGGGGGGACCCCCCCGTATTTT.